These 5 T cell receptor beta chains came from one sample sequenced in a study of T cell responses to AZD1222 COVID-19 vaccine. TCRdb's table, derived via immunoSEQ multiplex PCR, lists solely in-frame clones and lacks some. Here the sample spans around 99,000 clones, about 89% being singletons. The sequenced sample was peripheral blood, obtained 28 days after the second AZD1222 dose. The receptors stem from an adult who received the AZD1222 COVID-19 vaccine.

This rearrangement joins TRBV4-1 to TRBJ1-1; the D gene is possibly TRBD1 (5 bases). Trimming took off 1 base at V and 10 bases at J, with 10 bases between the two ends. Germline lookup yields CDR1 MGHRA and CDR2 YSYEKL. This CDR3 spans 12 amino acids. The chain's CDR3 is CASSQVAGGAFF. DNA for the CDR3: TGCGCCAGCAGCCAAGTCGCGGGGGGAGCTTTCTTT.

The chain employs TRBV19 and TRBJ2-5; no definite D call. The CDR3 totals 13 residues. The V and J ends lost 6 bases and 1 base respectively, with 9 bases between them. Per the germline V gene, CDR1 is LNHDA and CDR2 is SQIVND (reference sequence). CDR3 nucleotides: TGTGCCAGTAGAAGGCAGGCCCAAGAGACCCAGTACTTC. Translation gives CASRRQAQETQYF.

The chain carries TRBV7-2 and TRBJ2-3; 7 nucleotides match TRBD1. The CDR3 length is 15 residues. Germline-derived CDR1 and CDR2 are SGHTA and FQGNSA. J gave up 0 bases and V 1 base, and 1 base lay outside the gene matches. The CDR3 spells CASSLEGASTDTQYF. The CDR3 DNA follows: TGTGCCAGCAGCTTAGAGGGGGCTAGCACAGATACGCAGTATTTT. Full variable domain (missing parts from reference TRBV7-2 and TRBJ2-3): GAGVSQSPSNKVTEKGKDVELRCDPISGHTALYWYRQSLGQGLEFLIYFQGNSAPDKSGLPSDRFSAERTGGSVSTLTIQRTQQEDSAVYLCASSLEGASTDTQYFGPGTRLTVL.

The chain combines TRBV10-3 with TRBJ2-3, with D perhaps matching TRBD2 (5 bases). This CDR3 is 15 amino acids long. V was shortened by 4 bases and J by 2 bases, with 13 bases between the two germline ends. CDR1 and CDR2 (germline): ENHRY, SYGVKD. CDR3 amino acids: CAISASGKFTDTQYF. The CDR3 nucleotides are TGTGCCATCAGTGCTTCCGGGAAATTCACAGATACGCAGTATTTT.

J is TRBJ1-3 and V is TRBV7-2; maybe TRBD1 (5 bases). Trimming stripped 7 bases from V and 3 bases from J, with 16 bases between. Germline assignment: CDR1 SGHTA and CDR2 FQGNSA. The CDR3 is made up of 15 amino acids. Written as DNA, the CDR3 is TGTGCCAGCATTCCGGGGACCGGAGGTGGAAACACCATATATTTT. It translates to CASIPGTGGGNTIYF.